The next 31 T cell receptor beta chains were all read from a single sample in a study of regulatory T cells in long-lasting Graves disease. Time point reported: persistent/refractory GD, antithyroid drugs over 5 years with positive TRAb. PBMCs provided the RNA from which the TCR library was made. To make TCR beta libraries, researchers used iRepertoire HTBI primers and Arm-PCR of CDR3 regions. In TCRdb, the multiplex PCR reads were re-called with MiXCR into one record per CDR3 protein. This table holds a few hundred thousand distinct CDR3 sequences, 23% found once. This sample comprised peripheral blood mononuclear cells (PBMCs), obtained when the disease was refractory, from a patient treated with antithyroid drugs. Receptor source: a female donor with Graves disease.

This clonotype was seen more than once but under ten times. The chain carries TRBV6-1 and TRBJ2-7, with D possibly TRBD2 on 6 matching bases. The germline V gene has CDR1 MNHNS and CDR2 SASEGT. The CDR3 is 15 residues long. The V end lost 6 bases, the J end lost 4 bases, and 19 bases lay between the germline ends. The CDR3 DNA reads TGTGCCAGCAGCAAAGCCAGCGGGTACAATTACGAGCAGTACTTC. This sequence encodes CASSKASGYNYEQYF.

The chain recombines TRBV7-9 with TRBJ2-7, with D perhaps assigned TRBD1 or TRBD2 (5 bases each). The CDR3 has 14 residues. Germline assignment: CDR1 SEHNR and CDR2 FQNEAQ (reference sequence). The V end lost 3 bases, the J end lost 5 bases, and 14 bases lay between the germline ends. The DNA of the CDR3 is TGTGCCAGCAGCTTGGGGGAGTTAGTTGACGAGCAGTACTTC. It encodes CASSLGELVDEQYF. The variable domain in full, completed from reference TRBV7-9 and TRBJ2-7, reads DTGVSQNPRHKITKRGQNVTFRCDPISEHNRLYWYRQTLGQGPEFLTYFQNEAQLEKSRLLSDRFSAERPKGSFSTLEIQRTEQGDSAMYLCASSLGELVDEQYFGPGTRLTVT.

Concerning this clonotype: This clone may be a read error of a much larger clone one base away. The gene calls are TRBV2 and TRBJ1-2, with D unclear. This CDR3 is 13 amino acids long. The ends were cut back, 6 bases at V and 0 bases at J, with 8 bases in the middle. The germline V gene has CDR1 SNHLY and CDR2 FYNNEI. CDR3 sequence reads: CASRQQSNYGYTF. DNA for the CDR3: TGTGCCAGCAGACAACAGTCTAACTATGGCTACACCTTC.

The V gene is TRBV7-3, the J gene TRBJ2-7; D is unclear. Looked up from germline, CDR1 is SGHTA and CDR2 is FQGTGA. Deletions cut 1 base from V and 3 bases from J, with 7 bases between. The CDR3 consists of 13 residues. CDR3 in DNA: TGTGCCAGCAGCTTAATGGCAGGCTACGAGCAGTACTTC. It codes for CASSLMAGYEQYF.

This rearrangement joins TRBV7-2 to TRBJ2-7; D unclear. Germline-derived CDR1 and CDR2 are SGHTA and FQGNSA. The CDR3 length is 14 residues. V shed 5 bases and J shed 4 bases, with 15 bases lying between them. CDR3 residues: CASSAQIVGYEQYF. As DNA, the CDR3 is TGTGCCAGCAGCGCACAAATTGTAGGTTACGAGCAGTACTTC.

The gene calls are TRBV29-1 and TRBJ1-1, with 8 bases identical to TRBD1. The CDR3 contains 13 residues. CDR1 and CDR2 from the germline V gene are SQVTM and ANQGSEA. Trimming at V came to 6 bases and at J to 2 bases, leaving 5 bases not matched to a gene. CDR3 sequence (DNA): TGCAGCGTGGAGACAGGGGTAAACACTGAAGCTTTCTTT. Translating it yields CSVETGVNTEAFF.

This clonotype was detected many times. The chain is built from TRBV7-8 and TRBJ2-7, with D perhaps TRBD2 (6 bases). This CDR3 is 13 amino acids long. Per the germline V gene, CDR1 is SGHVS and CDR2 is FQNEAQ. V shed 2 bases and J shed 3 bases, with 8 bases lying between them. This CDR3 is CASSLRLDYEQYF. CDR3 sequence (DNA): TGTGCCAGCAGCTTACGACTAGACTACGAGCAGTACTTC.

This clonotype was counted many times. The chain links TRBV10-3 to TRBJ2-7; no reliable D call. This CDR3 contains 11 residues. CDR1 and CDR2 from the germline V gene are ENHRY and SYGVKD. Trimming removed 6 bases from V and 3 bases from J, with 6 bases in between. CDR3: CAIRAIYEQYF. For the CDR3, the DNA is TGTGCCATCAGGGCCATCTACGAGCAGTACTTC.

The gene calls are TRBV27 and TRBJ1-5; no clear D. Trimming took off 2 bases at V and 0 bases at J, with 8 bases between the two ends. The germline V gene encodes CDR1 MNHEY and CDR2 SMNVEV (reference sequence). The CDR3 is made up of 15 amino acids. DNA of the CDR3: TGTGCCAGCAGTTTAGTGGGATATAGCAATCAGCCCCAGCATTTT. Translated, it gives CASSLVGYSNQPQHF.

This clonotype has only a few counts. Possible read error: a much larger clone is one base away. The chain employs TRBV6-1 and TRBJ1-4; D not resolved. Trimming pared 3 bases from V and 8 bases from J, leaving 16 bases between. CDR3 size: 15 residues. The germline V gene encodes CDR1 MNHNS and CDR2 SASEGT. The CDR3 is CASSESGPNREKLFF. CDR3 sequence (DNA): TGTGCCAGCAGTGAGTCGGGCCCGAATCGGGAAAAACTGTTTTTT.

This clonotype was seen at least ten times. The V gene is TRBV28, the J gene TRBJ1-4; possibly TRBD1 for D (6 bases). Germline-derived CDR1 and CDR2 are MDHEN and SYDVKM. V was trimmed by 3 bases and J by 5 bases, leaving 16 bases between them. This CDR3 comprises 16 residues. In DNA, the CDR3 is TGTGCCAGCAGTTTGATAGGGGGATCTGGGAATGAAAAACTGTTTTTT. Protein sequence: CASSLIGGSGNEKLFF.

This clonotype was seen a few times. The chain combines TRBV18 with TRBJ1-1; 7 positions match TRBD1. Germline V gene data show CDR1 as KGHSH and CDR2 as LQKENI. The junction had 11 bases not matched to a gene; V was cut back by 4 bases and J by 6 bases. This CDR3 is 15 amino acids long. This chain's CDR3 is CASSRYGQGVAEAFF. Here the CDR3 DNA reads TGTGCCAGCTCACGATACGGGCAGGGGGTCGCTGAAGCTTTCTTT.

On this clonotype itself: This may stem from a read error, because a much larger clone lies one nucleotide away. The CDR3 carries no conserved terminal phenylalanine or tryptophan, so it likely arises from a read error. The genes are TRBV6-1 and TRBJ2-7; 9 nucleotides align to TRBD2. V was pared by 11 bases and J by 2 bases, with 10 bases of the junction left unmatched. Per germline, CDR1 MNHNS and CDR2 SASEGT. The CDR3 is 14 residues long. The CDR3 sequence is CASHPSGGTYEQYL. CDR3 in DNA: TGTGCCTCCCACCCGAGCGGGGGGACCTACGAGCAGTACCTC.

V is TRBV20-1 and J is TRBJ1-3; no definite D call. The CDR3 runs 14 residues. Trimming took off 1 base at V and 0 bases at J, with 7 bases between the two ends. Germline V lookup: CDR1 DFQATT, CDR2 SNEGSKA (reference sequence). The CDR3 bases are TGCAGTGCTAGAGGGGCTAGCTCTGGAAACACCATATATTTT. Translating gives CSARGASSGNTIYF.

This clonotype came up a few times. This rearrangement joins TRBV4-1 to TRBJ2-7; D perhaps matches TRBD2 (5 bases). CDR3 length equals 15 residues. CDR1 MGHRA and CDR2 YSYEKL come from the germline V gene. Trimming stripped 0 bases from V and 2 bases from J, with 11 bases between. The CDR3, as DNA: TGCGCCAGCAGCCAAGAGTGGCACGGGGCCTACGAGCAGTACTTC. Its protein product is CASSQEWHGAYEQYF.

Ten or more counts support this clonotype. The chain recombines TRBV12-3 or TRBV12-4 with TRBJ1-5; no definite D call. With 0 bases removed from V and 2 bases from J, the gap between germline ends came to 14 bases. CDR3 length equals 17 residues. CDR3 amino acids: CASSLAVAQRGNQPQHF. As DNA, the CDR3 is TGTGCCAGCAGTTTAGCGGTTGCGCAGAGGGGCAATCAGCCCCAGCATTTT.

The chain carries TRBV10-3 and TRBJ2-2; D call uncertain. V gave up 6 bases and J gave up 8 bases, with 7 bases separating them. Germline CDR1 ENHRY, CDR2 SYGVKD. CDR3 size: 11 residues. The CDR3 loop reads CAIRDQGELFF. The CDR3 bases are TGTGCCATCAGGGATCAGGGGGAGCTGTTTTTT.

In its sample, this clonotype was seen many times. Written as DNA, the CDR3 is TGTGCCAGCAGCCATCGGACCCCACCCGTAGCGGCTTTCTTT. This translates into CASSHRTPPVAAFF. The gene calls are TRBV3-1 and TRBJ1-1; D is unclear. The V end lost 3 bases, the J end lost 11 bases, and 19 bases lay between the germline ends. The CDR3 loop spans 14 amino acids. CDR1 LGHDT and CDR2 YNNKEL come from the germline V gene (reference sequence).

Ten or more counts support this clonotype. The chain uses TRBV30 and TRBJ1-2; no clear D. CDR1 is GTSNPN and CDR2 is SVGIG in the germline V gene (reference sequence). Trimming cost V 3 bases and J 4 bases, with 9 bases left between them. CDR3 length: 12 residues. The DNA for the CDR3 is TGTGCCTGGAGAACCGGTCCCTATGGCTACACCTTC. It is translated as CAWRTGPYGYTF.

This clonotype was seen many times. The junction does not match germline at one end; this may be a read error. The chain carries TRBV20-1 and TRBJ2-5, with a tentative D call TRBD2 (5 bases). Germline V gene data show CDR1 as DFQATT and CDR2 as SNEGSKA (reference sequence). The CDR3 totals 15 residues. CDR3 residues: CSARDYQRSQETQYF. CDR3 in DNA: TGCAGTGCTCGAGACTACCAGCGGAGCCAAGAGACCCAGTACTTC.

The rearrangement links TRBV6-1 to TRBJ2-7, with no clear D. The CDR3 loop spans 11 amino acids. Trimming left V 10 bases short and J 6 bases short, with 13 bases between. Germline V gene lookup returns CDR1 MNHNS and CDR2 SASEGT. CDR3 sequence (DNA): TGTGCCACAGTCCAAGTCGGCGAGCAGTACTTC. Translated, it gives CATVQVGEQYF.

This clonotype has ten or more counts. The CDR3 DNA sequence: TGTGCCACCAGCATACGGAAAGCGAACACCGGGGAGCTGTTTTTT. This codes for CATSIRKANTGELFF. The rearrangement links TRBV15 to TRBJ2-2, with no clear D. V was trimmed by 4 bases and J by 0 bases, leaving 9 bases between them. The germline CDR1 and CDR2 sequences are LNHNV and YYDKDF (reference sequence). This CDR3 is 15 amino acids long. Variable domain in full (rest from reference TRBV15 and TRBJ2-2): DAMVIQNPRYQVTQFGKPVTLSCSQTLNHNVMYWYQQKSSQAPKLLFHYYDKDFNNEADTPDNFQSRRPNTSFCFLDIRSPGLGDTAMYLCATSIRKANTGELFFGEGSRLTVL.

This clonotype was observed a handful of times. The chain has TRBV19 and TRBJ1-2; 9 nucleotides match TRBD1. CDR1 and CDR2 from the germline V gene are LNHDA and SQIVND (reference sequence). The CDR3 extends over 16 amino acids. Trimming at V came to 5 bases and at J to 4 bases, leaving 11 bases not matched to a gene. The CDR3 is CASSLGQGPAGYGYTF. The CDR3, as DNA: TGTGCCAGTAGTCTGGGACAGGGCCCAGCTGGCTATGGCTACACCTTC. Looking up the rest from reference TRBV19 and TRBJ1-2 gives the full variable domain: DGGITQSPKYLFRKEGQNVTLSCEQNLNHDAMYWYRQDPGQGLRLIYYSQIVNDFQKGDIAEGYSVSREKKESFPLTVTSAQKNPTAFYLCASSLGQGPAGYGYTFGSGTRLTVV.

This clonotype was seen at least ten times. V gene TRBV2 combines with J gene TRBJ2-7, with D perhaps matching TRBD2 (6 bases). Germline V CDR1 and CDR2: SNHLY, FYNNEI. The V end was cut by 11 bases, the J end by 0 bases, with 14 bases between. CDR3 size: 13 residues. Written as DNA, the CDR3 is TGTGCCGGTGCCGGGGGAAGCTCCTACGAGCAGTACTTC. As protein: CAGAGGSSYEQYF.

The chain recombines TRBV10-3 with TRBJ2-1; 9 nucleotides line up with TRBD2. After removal of 5 bases from V and 5 bases from J, the junction contained 7 bases not matched to a gene. CDR1 and CDR2 (germline): ENHRY, SYGVKD. The CDR3 is 15 amino acids. CDR3 in amino acids: CAISRSGGVDNEQFF. CDR3 DNA sequence: TGTGCCATCAGTCGTAGCGGGGGAGTCGACAATGAGCAGTTCTTC.

The chain carries TRBV20-1 and TRBJ2-7; D unclear. Per germline, CDR1 DFQATT and CDR2 SNEGSKA (reference sequence). The CDR3 runs 13 residues. V was cut by 1 base and J by 2 bases, with 9 bases left in between. The CDR3 loop is CSARGSQTYEQYF. The CDR3 bases are TGCAGTGCTAGAGGGTCTCAAACCTACGAGCAGTACTTC.

Only a few counts were recorded for this clonotype. The CDR3 reads CASSDRDRGISNQPQHF. In DNA form, the CDR3 reads TGTGCCAGCAGTGATCGGGACAGGGGCATTAGCAATCAGCCCCAGCATTTT. The chain recombines TRBV28 with TRBJ1-5, with 10 positions matching TRBD1. The CDR3 covers 17 residues. Germline V gene data show CDR1 as MDHEN and CDR2 as SYDVKM. J gave up 0 bases and V 5 bases, and 7 bases lay outside the gene matches.

The chain employs TRBV29-1 and TRBJ2-7; 9 nucleotides agree with TRBD2. Per germline, CDR1 SQVTM and CDR2 ANQGSEA. The CDR3 is 13 amino acids. J lost 5 bases, V lost 4 bases, and 6 bases had no gene match. The CDR3 coding sequence is TGCAGCGTTGTCGCGGGAGGGCTGGACGAGCAGTACTTC. Translating gives CSVVAGGLDEQYF.

This clonotype was observed a few times. This rearrangement joins TRBV5-5 to TRBJ2-1, with 8 positions matching TRBD2. Losses at the gene ends were 4 bases for V and 7 bases for J; bases not matched to a gene: 13. The CDR3 loop spans 16 amino acids. Germline V gene lookup returns CDR1 SGHKS and CDR2 YYEKEE (reference sequence). CDR3 loop: CASSRAGTSTFNEQFF. CDR3 DNA sequence: TGTGCCAGCAGCCGCGCCGGGACTAGTACATTTAATGAGCAGTTCTTC. The full variable domain, with the rest looked up from reference TRBV5-5 and TRBJ2-1, is DAGVTQSPTHLIKTRGQQVTLRCSPISGHKSVSWYQQVLGQGPQFIFQYYEKEERGRGNFPDRFSARQFPNYSSELNVNALLLGDSALYLCASSRAGTSTFNEQFFGPGTRLTVL.

This clonotype occurred many times. V is TRBV12-3 or TRBV12-4 and J is TRBJ1-2, with TRBD1 matching over 7 bases. The CDR3 is 14 amino acids. Trimming removed 3 bases from V and 3 bases from J; junction bases left unmatched: 4. CDR3 in amino acids: CASSFPGTDYGYTF. Written as DNA, the CDR3 is TGTGCCAGCAGTTTTCCAGGGACAGACTATGGCTACACCTTC.

The chain recombines TRBV10-3 with TRBJ2-2, with D perhaps TRBD1 (6 bases). CDR3 size: 18 residues. In germline, CDR1 is ENHRY, CDR2 SYGVKD. With 3 bases removed from V and 4 bases from J, the gap between germline ends came to 21 bases. Written as DNA, the CDR3 is TGTGCCATCAGTGATCTACCGACGACAGGCGGAACCACCGGGGAGCTGTTTTTT. This encodes CAISDLPTTGGTTGELFF.